The 23 T cell receptor beta chains in this list originate from one sample, sequenced in a study of T-cell reconstitution after alpha-beta-depleted transplantation in children. Using unique molecular identifiers, the investigators prepared the TCRbeta library. TCRdb analysed the PCR reads with MiXCR anew, one entry per CDR3 protein. The table lists approximately 500,000 distinct CDR3 sequences, over 9.5% of them singletons. Sequenced material: PBMCs, taken before TCRalphabeta/CD19-depleted stem cell transplant. The receptors stem from a child younger than 10 with inherited bone marrow failure, due to receive a stem cell transplant.

The chain links TRBV6-1 to TRBJ2-7; 7 bases are shared with TRBD2. V dropped 6 bases and J dropped 3; count of bases not matched to a gene: 11. CDR1 is MNHNS, CDR2 SASEGT, per germline. The CDR3 is 15 amino acids. CDR3 DNA sequence: TGTGCCAGCAGCGCCGCCAGACTAGCCAGCTACGAGCAGTACTTC. Translation gives CASSAARLASYEQYF.

This clonotype has ten or more counts. This chain links TRBV12-3 or TRBV12-4 with TRBJ2-1, with D perhaps TRBD1 (6 bases). Trimming shortened V by 6 bases and J by 0 bases, and 15 bases separated the two germline ends. The CDR3 length is 16 residues. The CDR3 region is CASSLTGPSSYNEQFF. Written as DNA, the CDR3 is TGTGCCAGCAGCTTGACAGGTCCCAGCTCCTACAATGAGCAGTTCTTC.

The rearrangement uses TRBV12-3 or TRBV12-4 and TRBJ1-2, with D possibly being TRBD1 (5 bases). V was trimmed by 7 bases and J by 5 bases, leaving 14 bases between them. This CDR3 is 13 amino acids long. The CDR3 reads CASTPSGAYGYTF. The CDR3 coding sequence is TGTGCCAGCACCCCTTCCGGGGCTTATGGCTACACCTTC.

This clonotype was observed at least ten times. The chain couples TRBV25-1 to TRBJ2-7; D gene uncertain. This CDR3 has 14 residues. V lost 2 bases to trimming and J lost 2 bases, with 10 bases between them. Germline CDR1 reads MGHDK; CDR2 reads SYGVNS. CDR3 nucleotides: TGTGCCAGCAGTGAAGTAGGGCGGACCTACGAGCAGTACTTC. This translates into CASSEVGRTYEQYF.

This clonotype has more than one count but fewer than ten. The J gene is TRBJ2-5, the V gene TRBV5-4; D unclear. The CDR3 covers 14 residues. The germline CDR1 and CDR2 sequences are SGHNT and YYREEE (reference sequence). Trimming stripped 1 base from V and 2 bases from J, with 9 bases between. CDR3 loop: CASSLSDWQETQYF. The CDR3 DNA follows: TGTGCCAGCAGCTTGTCTGACTGGCAAGAGACCCAGTACTTC.

This chain connects TRBV7-8 to TRBJ2-7; D unresolved. This CDR3 spans 14 amino acids. Germline V gene data show CDR1 as SGHVS and CDR2 as FQNEAQ. The germline V and J ends were trimmed by 4 bases and 3 bases, with 13 bases remaining between them. The chain's CDR3 is CASSSRDRYYEQYF. CDR3 nucleotide sequence: TGTGCCAGCAGCTCAAGAGATCGGTACTACGAGCAGTACTTC.

Notes on this clonotype: A clone one base away is much larger, so this may be a read error. The rearrangement joins TRBV25-1 to TRBJ2-2; maybe TRBD1 (8 bases). This CDR3 comprises 18 residues. Germline V gene sequence: CDR1 MGHDK, CDR2 SYGVNS. With 6 bases removed from V and 0 bases from J, the gap between germline ends came to 20 bases. The CDR3 region is CASRKGGTGQPNTGELFF. As DNA, the CDR3 is TGTGCCAGCAGAAAGGGAGGGACAGGTCAGCCGAACACCGGGGAGCTGTTTTTT.

Many counts were recorded for this clonotype. The J gene is TRBJ1-2, the V gene TRBV30; D uncertain. Germline V CDR1 and CDR2: GTSNPN, SVGIG (reference sequence). Trimming shortened V by 0 bases and J by 0 bases, and 14 bases separated the two germline ends. CDR3 length: 16 residues. CDR3 in amino acids: CAWSVRGQVTNYGYTF. Here the CDR3 DNA reads TGTGCCTGGAGTGTACGAGGGCAAGTGACTAACTATGGCTACACCTTC.

The chain uses TRBV20-1 and TRBJ1-2; 10 bases line up with TRBD1. The length of the CDR3 is 20 residues. The junction had 24 bases not matched to a gene; V was cut back by 6 bases and J by 2 bases. Germline V gives CDR1 DFQATT, CDR2 SNEGSKA (reference sequence). CDR3 nucleotides: TGCAGTGCCCCAGGGGGACAGGGGCGTACCACCGTCTTTTTCAACTATGGCTACACCTTC. It specifies CSAPGGQGRTTVFFNYGYTF.

This clonotype was counted many times. This rearrangement joins TRBV4-2 to TRBJ2-7; no reliable D call. Trimming left V 4 bases short and J 6 bases short, with 16 bases between. This CDR3 has 14 residues. CDR1 is LGHNA, CDR2 YNFKEQ, per germline. The DNA of the CDR3 is TGTGCCAGCAGCCCTTCCCGCCTTTGGCTCGAGCAGTACTTC. Amino acids: CASSPSRLWLEQYF.

This clonotype showed up many times. The V gene is TRBV7-9, the J gene TRBJ2-1; the match to TRBD2 covers 11 bases. V lost 5 bases and J lost 4; bases outside the gene matches: 7. The CDR3 contains 16 residues. Germline V CDR1 and CDR2: SEHNR, FQNEAQ (reference sequence). The CDR3 reads CASSPGTSGRYNEQFF. The CDR3 coding sequence is TGTGCCAGCAGCCCGGGGACTAGCGGACGATACAATGAGCAGTTCTTC.

Regarding this clonotype: A clone one base away is much larger, so this may be a read error. This CDR3 is missing its conserved last phenylalanine or tryptophan, likely due to a read error. This chain uses TRBV5-1 with TRBJ2-7; 9 positions match TRBD1. V shed 4 bases, J shed 3 bases, and the junction held 8 bases outside the gene matches. From germline, CDR1 is SGHRS and CDR2 YFSETQ. The CDR3 totals 15 residues. The CDR3 sequence: CASSLRDREGYEQYS. CDR3 DNA sequence: TGCGCCAGCAGCCTCCGGGACAGGGAGGGCTACGAGCAGTACTCC.

This clonotype was observed many times. This chain connects TRBV12-3 or TRBV12-4 to TRBJ1-4, with a weak D call TRBD1 (5 bases). The CDR3 contains 15 residues. The V and J ends lost 5 bases and 6 bases respectively, with 16 bases between them. The CDR3, as DNA: TGTGCCAGCAGTGTCCGGGCAGGGTCGTATGAAAAACTGTTTTTT. Encoded protein: CASSVRAGSYEKLFF.

This clonotype was detected many times. The chain carries TRBV20-1 and TRBJ2-5, with D possibly matching TRBD2 (6 bases). The CDR3 sequence is 16 residues long. Germline-derived CDR1 and CDR2 are DFQATT and SNEGSKA (reference sequence). Trimming shortened V by 4 bases and J by 5 bases, and 23 bases separated the two germline ends. The DNA of the CDR3 is TGCAGTGCTACAGACCTAAAATATGGACTACGGGAGACCCAGTACTTC. This encodes CSATDLKYGLRETQYF.

This clonotype was counted many times. CDR3 nucleotides: TGTGCCAGCAGCTTGGTAGAGACCCAGTACTTC. It encodes CASSLVETQYF. The chain carries TRBV7-2 and TRBJ2-5, with D unclear. In germline, CDR1 is SGHTA, CDR2 FQGNSA. V lost 3 bases, J lost 4 bases, and 3 bases lay in between. The CDR3 totals 11 residues.

This clonotype was counted ten times or more. V and J are TRBV4-1 and TRBJ2-1; 7 bases line up with TRBD2. This CDR3 contains 15 residues. V shed 4 bases, J shed 6 bases, and the junction held 9 bases outside the gene matches. Germline V lookup: CDR1 MGHRA, CDR2 YSYEKL. The chain's CDR3 is CASSPKSLAANEQFF. CDR3 bases: TGCGCCAGCAGCCCCAAGAGCCTAGCGGCCAATGAGCAGTTCTTC.

This clonotype was detected ten times or more. CDR3 DNA: TGTGCCACCAGCAGAGCGGGTTTCAATTCACCCCTCCACTTT. Its protein is CATSRAGFNSPLHF. The chain links TRBV15 to TRBJ1-6; D is uncertain. CDR1 LNHNV and CDR2 YYDKDF come from the germline V gene (reference sequence). The CDR3 is made up of 14 amino acids. Between the trimmed V and J ends, which lost 1 base and 7 bases, there was a span of 8 bases.

In its sample, this clonotype was seen many times. The chain uses TRBV12-3 or TRBV12-4 and TRBJ2-5; no clear D gene. Trimming stripped 2 bases from V and 4 bases from J, with 11 bases between. The CDR3 extends over 14 amino acids. The DNA of the CDR3 is TGTGCCAGCAGTTTAATGACGGCTGTAGAGACCCAGTACTTC. Translating it yields CASSLMTAVETQYF.

This clonotype was seen many times. The rearrangement links TRBV20-1 to TRBJ2-7; 7 nucleotides match TRBD2. CDR1 is DFQATT, CDR2 SNEGSKA, per germline (reference sequence). This CDR3 region has 15 residues. J gave up 0 bases and V 3 bases, and 8 bases lay outside the gene matches. The CDR3 here is CSASRLAASSYEQYF. CDR3 in DNA: TGCAGTGCTAGCCGACTAGCTGCGAGCTCCTACGAGCAGTACTTC.

This clonotype was detected ten times or more. This chain connects TRBV4-3 to TRBJ1-6; perhaps TRBD1 as D (6 bases). Germline lookup yields CDR1 LGHNA and CDR2 YSLEER. V was shortened by 0 bases and J by 8 bases, with 14 bases between the two germline ends. CDR3 length: 16 residues. CDR3: CASSQDWFGGDSPLHF. The CDR3, as DNA: TGCGCCAGCAGCCAAGACTGGTTCGGGGGCGATTCACCCCTCCACTTT.

Comments on this clonotype: A much larger clone lies a single base off, so this may be a read error. J is TRBJ2-5 and V is TRBV6-5; 9 bases match TRBD1. The CDR3 loop spans 15 amino acids. Germline CDR1 MNHEY, CDR2 SVGAGI. CDR3 nucleotides: TGTGCCACCAGTTACTTGGCGGGACAGGGAGAGACCCAGTACTTC. Translation: CATSYLAGQGETQYF.

There are many counts of this clonotype. The chain carries TRBV27 and TRBJ2-7; D uncertain. This CDR3 is 11 amino acids long. Trimming took off 4 bases at V and 6 bases at J, with 7 bases between the two ends. Germline V CDR1 and CDR2: MNHEY, SMNVEV (reference sequence). CDR3 protein: CASSSRTEQYF. The CDR3 DNA sequence: TGTGCCAGCAGTTCGAGAACCGAGCAGTACTTC.

Ten or more counts support this clonotype. This sequence joins TRBV19 and TRBJ2-7; D tentatively reads TRBD1 or TRBD2 (5 bases each). Trimming took 5 bases from V and 2 from J, leaving 13 bases between them. Germline CDR1 is LNHDA and CDR2 is SQIVND (reference sequence). This CDR3 has 14 residues. The CDR3 reads CASSSGVGAYEQYF. The DNA of the CDR3 is TGTGCCAGTAGTTCGGGTGTGGGGGCCTACGAGCAGTACTTC.